These 6 T cell receptor beta chains came from one sample sequenced in a study of identical twins. TCRdb itself ran the 5' RACE reads through MiXCR, one entry per CDR3 protein. The sample has 1.5 million to 2 million distinct CDR3 sequences, 25% to 35% seen once. Sequencing was carried out using cord blood. The source of these receptors is a newborn girl in good health.

The rearrangement uses TRBV6-1 and TRBJ1-2, with D maybe TRBD1 (6 bases). Trimming took 8 bases from V and 10 from J, leaving 29 bases between them. The germline V gene has CDR1 MNHNS and CDR2 SASEGT. This CDR3 has 16 residues. Here the CDR3 DNA reads TGTGCCAGCCGCCCCTCGCGAGGGCAGGGGAAGGATGACTACACCTTC. Its translation: CASRPSRGQGKDDYTF.

This clonotype was detected many times. The chain joins TRBV6-5 to TRBJ2-1, with D possibly TRBD2 on 6 matching bases. The V and J ends lost 5 bases and 10 bases respectively, with 9 bases between them. Germline CDR1 reads MNHEY; CDR2 reads SVGAGI. The CDR3 spans 11 residues. The CDR3 protein is CASSRRGEQFF. The CDR3 DNA is TGTGCCAGCAGTCGCCGGGGGGAGCAGTTCTTC.

The chain couples TRBV7-9 to TRBJ2-1, with D possibly being TRBD2 (6 bases). The J call may be wrong; the DNA end is better matched by TRBJ2-7. CDR1 is SEHNR, CDR2 FQNEAQ, per germline (reference sequence). The CDR3 runs 16 residues. CDR3 loop: CASSSRDSSSYNEQYF. CDR3 DNA sequence: TGTGCCAGCAGCTCACGGGACTCGAGCTCCTACAATGAGCAGTACTTC.

The rearrangement links TRBV12-3 or TRBV12-4 to TRBJ2-5; weak D call: TRBD2 (5 bases). The CDR3 is 14 amino acids. Trimming shortened V by 5 bases and J by 3 bases, and 13 bases separated the two germline ends. CDR3 loop: CASSPVRGKETQYF. The DNA of the CDR3 is TGTGCCAGCAGTCCGGTCCGGGGAAAAGAGACCCAGTACTTC.

This clonotype appeared a few times. The chain employs TRBV6-6 and TRBJ2-7, with 11 bases identical to TRBD2. The J call may be mistaken, given a closer DNA end match to TRBJ2-5. This CDR3 has 15 amino acids. Germline V gene data show CDR1 as MNHNY and CDR2 as SVGAGI (reference sequence). The CDR3 region has the DNA TGTGCCAGCAGTTCTCATGGGACTAGCGGAGAGACCCAGTACTTC. Its protein is CASSSHGTSGETQYF.

Points on this clonotype: A read error may account for a junction end that differs from germline. The V call is TRBV7-7, the J call TRBJ2-3; TRBD2 matches 7 bases. This CDR3 has 15 amino acids. Germline V gene lookup returns CDR1 SSHAT and CDR2 FNYEAQ (reference sequence). The CDR3 DNA follows: TGTGCTAGCAGCTTTGGCGGGAGTTTGTCAGATACGCAGTATTTT. It yields the protein CASSFGGSLSDTQYF.